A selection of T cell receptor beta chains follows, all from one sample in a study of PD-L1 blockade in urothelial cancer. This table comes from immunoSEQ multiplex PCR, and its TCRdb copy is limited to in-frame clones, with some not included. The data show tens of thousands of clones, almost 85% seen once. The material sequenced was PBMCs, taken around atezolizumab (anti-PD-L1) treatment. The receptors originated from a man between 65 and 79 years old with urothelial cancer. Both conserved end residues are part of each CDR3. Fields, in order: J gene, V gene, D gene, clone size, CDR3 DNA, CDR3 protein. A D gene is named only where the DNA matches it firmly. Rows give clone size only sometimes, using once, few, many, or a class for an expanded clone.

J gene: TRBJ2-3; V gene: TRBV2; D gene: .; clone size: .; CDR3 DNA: TGTGCCAGCAGTGGGCGGACTAAAAACACAGATACGCAGTATTTT; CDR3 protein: CASSGRTKNTDTQYF
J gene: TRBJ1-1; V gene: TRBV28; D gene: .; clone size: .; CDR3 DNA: TGTGCCACCGTTGGCGGGTGGAACACTGAAGCTTTCTTT; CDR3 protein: CATVGGWNTEAFF
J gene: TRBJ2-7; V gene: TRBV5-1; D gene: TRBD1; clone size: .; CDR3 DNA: TGCGCCAGCAGCAGGGCCGGGACAGCTACCGAGCAGTACTTC; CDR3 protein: CASSRAGTATEQYF
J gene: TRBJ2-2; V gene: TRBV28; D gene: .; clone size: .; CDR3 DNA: TGTGCCTCCCGGGGATGGACCACCGGGGAGCTGTTTTTT; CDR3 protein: CASRGWTTGELFF
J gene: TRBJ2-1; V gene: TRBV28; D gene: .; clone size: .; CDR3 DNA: TGTGCCAGCCTCCGGTACAATGAGCAGTTCTTC; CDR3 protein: CASLRYNEQFF
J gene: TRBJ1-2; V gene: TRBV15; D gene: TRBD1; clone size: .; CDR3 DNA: TGTGCCACCAGCAAGGACAGGGGACCCTATGGCTACACCTTC; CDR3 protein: CATSKDRGPYGYTF
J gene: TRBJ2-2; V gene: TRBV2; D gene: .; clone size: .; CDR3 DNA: TGTGCCAGCAGATGGGGGCCCGGGGAGCTGTTTTTT; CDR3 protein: CASRWGPGELFF
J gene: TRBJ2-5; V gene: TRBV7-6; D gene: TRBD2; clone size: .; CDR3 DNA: TGTGCCAGCAGCAATAGCGGGGCCCAAGAGACCCAGTACTTC; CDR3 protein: CASSNSGAQETQYF
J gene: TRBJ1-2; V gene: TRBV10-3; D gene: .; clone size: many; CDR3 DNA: TGTGCCATCAGTGAGTCGAGTGCTAACTATGGCTACACCTTC; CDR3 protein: CAISESSANYGYTF
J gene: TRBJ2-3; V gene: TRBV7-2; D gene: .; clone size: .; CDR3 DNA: TGTGCCAGCAGCTTAGCGGGGAGGACAGATACGCAGTATTTT; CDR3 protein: CASSLAGRTDTQYF
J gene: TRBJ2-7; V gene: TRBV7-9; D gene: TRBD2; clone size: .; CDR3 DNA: TGTGCCAGCAGCTTAAAGGCCCGGGGGGATAAGTCCTACGAGCAGTACTTC; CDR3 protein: CASSLKARGDKSYEQYF
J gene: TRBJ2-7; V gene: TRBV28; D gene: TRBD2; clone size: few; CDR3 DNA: TGTGCCAGCAGGTCACTAGCGGGAGGCTACGAGCAGTACTTC; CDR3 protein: CASRSLAGGYEQYF
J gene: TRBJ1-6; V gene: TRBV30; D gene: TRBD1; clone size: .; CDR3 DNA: TGTGCCTGGGGACAGGGGGCGGTCTATAATTCACCCCTCCACTTT; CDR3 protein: CAWGQGAVYNSPLHF
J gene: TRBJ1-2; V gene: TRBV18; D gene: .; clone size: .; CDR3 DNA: TGTGCCAGCTCACCAGTAAGAGAGATACGGGGCTACACCTTC; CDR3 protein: CASSPVREIRGYTF
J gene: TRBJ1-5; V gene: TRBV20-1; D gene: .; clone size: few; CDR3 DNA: TGCAGTGCTAGCGATCAGCCCCAGCATTTT; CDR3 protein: CSASDQPQHF
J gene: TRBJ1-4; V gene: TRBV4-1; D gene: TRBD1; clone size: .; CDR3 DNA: TGCGCCAGCAGACCGGGGACAGTAAATGAAAAACTGTTTTTT; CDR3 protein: CASRPGTVNEKLFF
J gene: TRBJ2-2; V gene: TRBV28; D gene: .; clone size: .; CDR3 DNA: TGTGCCAGCAGTGGGTGGACAGTAGCGAACACCGGGGAGCTGTTTTTT; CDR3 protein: CASSGWTVANTGELFF
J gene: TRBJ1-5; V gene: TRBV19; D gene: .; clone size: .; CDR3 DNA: TGTGCCAGTAGTCCCTCTCTTCCCGGCAATCAGCCCCAGCATTTT; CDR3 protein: CASSPSLPGNQPQHF
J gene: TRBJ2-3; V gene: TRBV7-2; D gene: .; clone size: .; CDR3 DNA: TGTGCCAGCAGCCTACTATCCTCAGATACGCAGTATTTT; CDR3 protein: CASSLLSSDTQYF
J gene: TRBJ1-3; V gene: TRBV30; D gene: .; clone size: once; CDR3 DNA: TGTGCCTGGAGCTCAGGCCCGAGCTCTGGAAACACCATATATTTT; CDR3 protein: CAWSSGPSSGNTIYF
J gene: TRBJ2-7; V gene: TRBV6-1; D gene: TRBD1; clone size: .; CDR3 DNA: TGTGCCAGCTATATAGGACAGGGGATCCCCTACGAGCAGTACTTC; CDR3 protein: CASYIGQGIPYEQYF
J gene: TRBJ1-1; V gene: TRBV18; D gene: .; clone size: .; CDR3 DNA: TGTGCCAGCTCACCCCTGGACATATTAGGCACTGAAGCTTTCTTT; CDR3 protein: CASSPLDILGTEAFF
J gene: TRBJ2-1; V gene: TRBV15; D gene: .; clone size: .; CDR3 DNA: TGTGCCACCGCCCGCCGAGGTAGTGATGAGCAGTTCTTC; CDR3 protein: CATARRGSDEQFF
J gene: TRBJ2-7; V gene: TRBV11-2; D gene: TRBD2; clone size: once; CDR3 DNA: TGTGCCAGCAGCCTCTCCCTAGCGGGAGGGGCGTACGAGCAGTACTTC; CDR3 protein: CASSLSLAGGAYEQYF